These 24 T cell receptor beta chains were all obtained from the same sample, sequenced in a study of blood T cell repertoires in COVID-19. The data were produced by immunoSEQ multiplex PCR, yet TCRdb's version contains in-frame clones alone and is incomplete. The profile covers roughly 180,000 clones, with about 75% appearing a single time and approximately 9% taken by the ten largest. The source material was peripheral blood. These receptor sequences come from a woman between 45 and 60 years old with active or convalescent COVID-19.

V gene TRBV30 combines with J gene TRBJ1-2; D may be TRBD1 (5 bases). The CDR3 sequence is 11 residues long. Trimming left V 2 bases short and J 7 bases short, with 8 bases between. The V gene's germline CDR1 is GTSNPN and CDR2 SVGIG (reference sequence). CDR3 DNA sequence: TGTGCCTGGAGTCCCACAGGTGGCTACACCTTC. Translated: CAWSPTGGYTF.

The rearrangement joins TRBV29-1 to TRBJ2-6; weak D call: TRBD2 (6 bases). Germline V gene lookup returns CDR1 SQVTM and CDR2 ANQGSEA. Trimming took 3 bases from V and 4 from J, leaving 10 bases between them. The CDR3 consists of 14 residues. CDR3 amino acids: CSVDGGTGANVLTF. DNA of the CDR3: TGCAGCGTTGACGGGGGTACCGGGGCCAACGTCCTGACTTTC.

This chain uses TRBV6-5 with TRBJ1-1; 7 bases match TRBD1. The V and J ends lost 6 bases and 3 bases, in that order; junction bases with no gene match: 7. The CDR3 is made up of 14 amino acids. Looked up from germline, CDR1 is MNHEY and CDR2 is SVGAGI. The CDR3 DNA reads TGTGCCAGCAGCCGCTCTACAGGGGACACTGAAGCTTTCTTT. Encoded protein: CASSRSTGDTEAFF.

This clone was observed a handful of times. The J gene is TRBJ2-6, the V gene TRBV7-8; 7 bases align to TRBD1. The CDR3 sequence is 18 residues long. CDR1 SGHVS and CDR2 FQNEAQ come from the germline V gene. Trimming removed 5 bases from V and 0 bases from J; junction bases left unmatched: 10. CDR3 in DNA: TGTGCCAGCAGCCCGACAGGGCTTGACTTCTCTGGGGCCAACGTCCTGACTTTC. Its translation: CASSPTGLDFSGANVLTF.

The V call is TRBV11-3, the J call TRBJ1-5, with 12 nucleotides matching TRBD1. Germline CDR1 SGHNT, CDR2 YENEEA. With 6 bases clipped from V and 6 bases from J, the junction kept 6 bases outside the gene matches. This CDR3 comprises 15 residues. CDR3 nucleotide sequence: TGTGCCAGCAGTTTCCGGGACAGGGGGCCTCAGCCCCAGCATTTT. Encoded protein: CASSFRDRGPQPQHF.

This rearrangement joins TRBV5-1 to TRBJ2-3; D uncertain. This CDR3 has 15 amino acids. The germline V gene has CDR1 SGHRS and CDR2 YFSETQ. V lost 4 bases and J 1 base, leaving 13 bases between the germline ends. The CDR3 is CASSQKTEGTDTQYF. Here the CDR3 DNA reads TGCGCCAGCAGCCAAAAAACTGAGGGCACAGATACGCAGTATTTT.

With respect to this clone: The sample holds other DNA sequences that translate to the same CDR3. The chain joins TRBV6-6 to TRBJ2-1; 7 nucleotides match TRBD1. The CDR3 contains 14 residues. The junction had 1 base not matched to a gene; V was cut back by 0 bases and J by 5 bases. Germline-derived CDR1 and CDR2 are MNHNY and SVGAGI (reference sequence). The CDR3 bases are TGTGCCAGCAGTTACTCAGGGACAGACAATGAGCAGTTCTTC. It encodes CASSYSGTDNEQFF.

The chain has TRBV10-3 and TRBJ1-6; D gene ambiguous. The ends were cut back, 3 bases at V and 5 bases at J, with 5 bases in the middle. Germline values: CDR1 ENHRY, CDR2 SYGVKD. CDR3 length: 13 residues. The CDR3 DNA is TGTGCCATCAGTGATACGGATAATTCACCCCTCCACTTT. Translated, it gives CAISDTDNSPLHF.

Remarks on this clone: A junction boundary mismatches the germline segment, possibly from a read error. The chain has TRBV29-1 and TRBJ1-1; D might be TRBD1 (6 bases). CDR3 length: 11 residues. Germline CDR1 is SQVTM and CDR2 is ANQGSEA. The CDR3: CSGQGNAEAFF. The DNA of the CDR3 is TGCAGCGGTCAGGGGAACGCTGAAGCTTTCTTT.

This chain links TRBV7-3 with TRBJ2-1, with 10 bases lining up with TRBD2. Germline V CDR1 and CDR2: SGHTA, FQGTGA. This CDR3 comprises 13 residues. The V segment lost 8 bases and the J segment 4 bases; nucleotides outside the gene matches: 2. The CDR3 sequence: CASAAGGYNEQFF. The DNA for the CDR3 is TGTGCCAGCGCAGCGGGAGGGTACAATGAGCAGTTCTTC.

For the CDR3, the DNA is TGTGCTTTCACCTGGGGACAGGGGATAGCCCAAGAGACCCAGTACTTC. Its protein product is CAFTWGQGIAQETQYF. J is TRBJ2-5 and V is TRBV30; 10 bases align to TRBD1. Germline CDR1 is GTSNPN and CDR2 is SVGIG (reference sequence). This CDR3 contains 16 residues. Looking up the rest from reference TRBV30 and TRBJ2-5 gives the full variable domain: SQTIHQWPATLVQPVGSPLSLECTVEGTSNPNLYWYRQAAGRGLQLLFYSVGIGQISSEVPQNLSASRPQDRQFILSSKKLLLSDSGFYLCAFTWGQGIAQETQYFGPGTRLLVL.

The V gene is TRBV19, the J gene TRBJ1-2, with TRBD1 matching 7 bases. Germline V gene lookup returns CDR1 LNHDA and CDR2 SQIVND (reference sequence). CDR3 size: 16 residues. With 7 bases clipped from V and 6 bases from J, the junction kept 17 bases outside the gene matches. CDR3 nucleotide sequence: TGTGCCAGTACCAACGGCCGTCGGACAGGATGGCATGGCTACACCTTC. Encoded protein: CASTNGRRTGWHGYTF.

This clone was seen repeatedly, ten times or more. This chain uses TRBV19 with TRBJ1-1; TRBD1 matches at 8 bases. The V gene end was trimmed by 2 bases and the J gene end by 1 base; junction bases not matched to a gene: 3. The CDR3 totals 15 residues. Germline-derived CDR1 and CDR2 are LNHDA and SQIVND (reference sequence). The CDR3 sequence is CASSIRGQGNTEAFF. The CDR3 DNA sequence: TGTGCCAGTAGTATACGAGGACAGGGGAACACTGAAGCTTTCTTT.

This clone was picked up a small number of times. The genes are TRBV5-4 and TRBJ2-3; 7 nucleotides agree with TRBD1. The germline gives CDR1 SGHNT, CDR2 YYREEE (reference sequence). There are 16 residues in the CDR3. Trimming removed 0 bases from V and 0 bases from J; junction bases left unmatched: 4. The CDR3 reads CASSLAGQASTDTQYF. CDR3 sequence (DNA): TGTGCCAGCAGCTTGGCCGGACAGGCTAGCACAGATACGCAGTATTTT.

V gene TRBV28 combines with J gene TRBJ2-7; D is unclear. The CDR3 runs 15 residues. V was clipped by 4 bases and J by 4 bases, with 17 bases between them. Germline V gene sequence: CDR1 MDHEN, CDR2 SYDVKM. CDR3 bases: TGTGCCAGCAGTTCAAGCGCCAACGGGTTTTACGAGCAGTACTTC. Translating it yields CASSSSANGFYEQYF.

The chain recombines TRBV6-1 with TRBJ1-2, with TRBD1 matching over 8 bases. The germline gives CDR1 MNHNS, CDR2 SASEGT. CDR3 length: 14 residues. V trimming: 3 bases; J trimming: 4 bases; junction bases outside the gene matches: 4. CDR3 nucleotide sequence: TGTGCCAGCAGTGACGGGACAGGCTTCTATGGCTACACCTTC. This gives the protein CASSDGTGFYGYTF.

The rearrangement uses TRBV11-2 and TRBJ2-7; D is uncertain. V was cut by 8 bases and J by 4 bases, with 24 bases left in between. The germline gives CDR1 SGHAT, CDR2 FQNNGV. This CDR3 spans 16 amino acids. CDR3 nucleotides: TGTGCCAGCCCAAGCTTGAGGTCAAGCTGTAGTTACGAGCAGTACTTC. Residues: CASPSLRSSCSYEQYF.

This clone was detected a few times. The J gene is TRBJ1-3, the V gene TRBV7-8, with TRBD1 as a possible D gene (6 bases). CDR1 is SGHVS, CDR2 FQNEAQ, per germline. The V end was cut by 5 bases, the J end by 0 bases, with 11 bases between. The CDR3 is 15 amino acids. The CDR3 DNA is TGTGCCAGCAGCATCTCGGACAGCTCTGGAAACACCATATATTTT. This codes for CASSISDSSGNTIYF.

The gene calls are TRBV14 and TRBJ1-1; D call uncertain. Germline assignment: CDR1 SGHDN and CDR2 FVKESK. Trimming shortened V by 2 bases and J by 10 bases, and 14 bases separated the two germline ends. The CDR3 length is 13 residues. The CDR3, as DNA: TGTGCCAGCAGCCAACATGTTGGGAGTACAGCTTTCTTT. Its protein is CASSQHVGSTAFF.

This sequence joins TRBV4-3 and TRBJ2-2; TRBD2 matches 10 bases. The CDR3 loop spans 17 amino acids. The V segment lost 1 base and the J segment 5 bases; nucleotides outside the gene matches: 7. In germline, CDR1 is LGHNA, CDR2 YSLEER. The CDR3 protein is CASSQVLAGSGTGELFF. CDR3 nucleotide sequence: TGCGCCAGCAGCCAAGTACTAGCGGGGTCGGGGACCGGGGAGCTGTTTTTT.

The V and J genes are TRBV5-1 and TRBJ2-3; 12 bases are shared with TRBD2. There are 16 residues in the CDR3. J gave up 2 bases and V 4 bases, and 5 bases lay outside the gene matches. Per the germline V gene, CDR1 is SGHRS and CDR2 is YFSETQ. In DNA, the CDR3 is TGCGCCAGCAGCCTAGCGGGAGGGTCAAACACAGATACGCAGTATTTT. Protein product: CASSLAGGSNTDTQYF.

In nucleotides, the CDR3 is TGTGCCTGGGAAGAGGTCCGGGACAACTACGAGCAGTACTTC. Its translation: CAWEEVRDNYEQYF. V and J are TRBV30 and TRBJ2-7, with D perhaps matching TRBD1 (6 bases). The CDR3 covers 14 residues. Germline V lookup: CDR1 GTSNPN, CDR2 SVGIG (reference sequence). V shed 5 bases and J shed 3 bases, with 17 bases lying between them. The variable domain in full, with the rest retrieved from reference TRBV30 and TRBJ2-7, is SQTIHQWPATLVQPVGSPLSLECTVEGTSNPNLYWYRQAAGRGLQLLFYSVGIGQISSEVPQNLSASRPQDRQFILSSKKLLLSDSGFYLCAWEEVRDNYEQYFGPGTRLTVT.

The CDR3 sequence is CASSQGGTGDEKLFF. CDR3 in DNA: TGTGCCAGCAGCCAAGGGGGGACAGGGGATGAAAAACTGTTTTTT. The gene calls are TRBV4-2 and TRBJ1-4, with 10 bases identical to TRBD1. The germline V gene has CDR1 LGHNA and CDR2 YNFKEQ. The CDR3 sequence is 15 residues long. V gave up 1 base and J gave up 6 bases; unmatched junction bases: 2.

The chain carries TRBV14 and TRBJ2-7, with 15 bases aligning to TRBD2. The CDR3 totals 18 residues. CDR1 is SGHDN and CDR2 is FVKESK in the germline V gene. J was trimmed by 2 bases and V by 0 bases; bases with no gene match: 5. CDR3 region: CASSQDRGLAGGTYEQYF. DNA of the CDR3: TGTGCCAGCAGCCAAGATAGAGGACTAGCGGGAGGGACCTACGAGCAGTACTTC.